The present T cell receptor (beta chain) was sequenced within a study of T cell repertoires in cytomegalovirus infection. Study overall: Public TCR beta signatures indicated both CMV infection and matching HLA type.

TCRdb re-called the reads with MiXCR, one entry per CDR3 protein. The table has roughly 320,000 distinct CDR3 sequences, around 9.5% seen once. Study-wide points: Carriers of CMV and the relevant HLA type were discriminated by public TCR beta frequency. HLA-C-restricted CMV-specific TCR beta clonotypes prevailed in the ex vivo response.

Turning to this clonotype: What it binds is not known.

The TCR sequence derives from a human donor in good health (CMV status not recorded). Some clones in this sample may be carry-over from other donors' samples. Material for sequencing was PBMCs.

CDR3 in DNA: TGTGCCAGCAGCTTATGGGGCCGCACAGATACGCAGTATTTT. The encoded protein is CASSLWGRTDTQYF. The V call is TRBV7-8, the J call TRBJ2-3, with TRBD1 as a possible D gene (5 bases). The germline gives CDR1 SGHVS, CDR2 FQNEAQ. V was cut by 2 bases and J by 1 base, with 7 bases left in between. The CDR3 has 14 amino acids.